The 24 T cell receptor beta chains below were found in one sample sequenced in a study of shared clonotypes between healthy human individuals. Using immunoSEQ multiplex PCR, the repertoire was profiled, and TCRdb retains in-frame clones only, with some absent. The sample yields more than 550,000 clones, over 55% seen once. Sequences were obtained from memory CD4+ T cells sorted from blood. Subset denoted: CD45RA-negative fraction. These receptors all come from a woman in her thirties in good health.

This clone was observed a single time. This chain uses TRBV6-4 with TRBJ2-5; 8 positions match TRBD2. Trimming cost V 3 bases and J 5 bases; bases outside gene matches: 5. The germline V gene has CDR1 MRHNA and CDR2 SNTAGT. This CDR3 comprises 14 residues. CDR3 bases: TGTGCCAGCAGTGAGCATAGCGGGATGGAGACCCAGTACTTC. Translating it yields CASSEHSGMETQYF.

The gene calls are TRBV2 and TRBJ2-1; D is ambiguous. This CDR3 is built from 15 residues. The V and J ends lost 6 bases and 0 bases respectively, with 12 bases between them. Germline values: CDR1 SNHLY, CDR2 FYNNEI. Written as DNA, the CDR3 is TGTGCCAGCAGGGGATCGCATAGCTCCTACAATGAGCAGTTCTTC. Translated, it gives CASRGSHSSYNEQFF.

This clone appeared many times. The chain combines TRBV6-6 with TRBJ2-5; 8 nucleotides line up with TRBD1. The CDR3 extends over 15 amino acids. J lost 4 bases, V lost 6 bases, and 10 bases had no gene match. Germline CDR1 MNHNY, CDR2 SVGAGI (reference sequence). The DNA of the CDR3 is TGTGCCAGCAGCAAAAACAGGGGGGAAGGAGAGACCCAGTACTTC. This gives the protein CASSKNRGEGETQYF.

The chain carries TRBV4-1 and TRBJ2-1, with TRBD2 as a possible D gene (5 bases). Trimming stripped 4 bases from V and 7 bases from J, with 20 bases between. CDR1 and CDR2 from the germline V gene are MGHRA and YSYEKL. The CDR3 is 16 residues long. The CDR3 region has the DNA TGCGCCAGCAGCCGGGTGGGAGCATGGGGAAGAAATGAGCAGTTCTTC. Translating it yields CASSRVGAWGRNEQFF.

V usage is TRBV9 and J usage is TRBJ2-3, with 7 positions matching TRBD2. Germline values: CDR1 SGDLS, CDR2 YYNGEE. Germline trimming cut 2 bases from V and 5 bases from J; bases unmatched to any gene: 11. The CDR3 runs 16 residues. Here the CDR3 reads CASSVGWAGVGDTQYF. DNA of the CDR3: TGTGCCAGCAGCGTGGGTTGGGCGGGAGTGGGAGATACGCAGTATTTT.

Of note for this clone: The sample carries other DNA sequences with the same CDR3. V and J are TRBV7-2 and TRBJ2-1; D possibly corresponds to TRBD2 (6 bases). The CDR3 runs to 15 residues. Germline V gene data show CDR1 as SGHTA and CDR2 as FQGNSA. The V end was cut by 3 bases, the J end by 0 bases, with 9 bases between. The CDR3 DNA follows: TGTGCCAGCAGCTTGGAGGGGAGCTCCTACAATGAGCAGTTCTTC. This translates into CASSLEGSSYNEQFF.

The gene calls are TRBV18 and TRBJ2-1; TRBD2 matches at 9 bases. The V segment lost 6 bases and the J segment 7 bases; nucleotides outside the gene matches: 10. The CDR3 has 15 residues. CDR1 is KGHSH and CDR2 is LQKENI in the germline V gene. This CDR3 reads CASSPGREGPNEQFF. The CDR3 DNA reads as TGTGCCAGCTCTCCAGGGCGGGAGGGCCCTAATGAGCAGTTCTTC.

This clone was observed at least ten times. The genes are TRBV19 and TRBJ1-5, with D unclear. With 9 bases removed from V and 5 bases from J, the gap between germline ends came to 14 bases. Germline V gene lookup returns CDR1 LNHDA and CDR2 SQIVND (reference sequence). The CDR3 consists of 13 residues. In DNA form, the CDR3 reads TGTGCCAGCCGTGGTGACGGCTATCAGCCCCAGCATTTT. This translates into CASRGDGYQPQHF.

V and J are TRBV11-2 and TRBJ2-1; no clear D. CDR1 and CDR2 from the germline V gene are SGHAT and FQNNGV. V was pared by 0 bases and J by 9 bases, with 15 bases between. The CDR3 is 15 residues long. CDR3 amino acids: CASSLDLQVLSEQFF. The CDR3 bases are TGTGCCAGCAGCTTAGATCTTCAAGTTTTGAGTGAGCAGTTCTTC.

CDR3 amino acids: CASSLTTLNPLKEKLFF. CDR3 coding DNA: TGTGCCAGCAGTTTAACAACCCTGAACCCGCTAAAGGAAAAACTGTTTTTT. V is TRBV28 and J is TRBJ1-4; D unclear. Trimming pared 2 bases from V and 8 bases from J, leaving 21 bases between. Germline CDR1 reads MDHEN; CDR2 reads SYDVKM. The CDR3 contains 17 residues.

The J gene is TRBJ2-4, the V gene TRBV27; D assignment may be TRBD1 or TRBD2 (5 bases each). CDR1 MNHEY and CDR2 SMNVEV come from the germline V gene (reference sequence). V dropped 6 bases and J dropped 0 bases, with 12 bases sitting between them. CDR3 length equals 15 residues. This CDR3 is CASSSLGTAKNIQYF. CDR3 bases: TGTGCCAGCAGCTCACTCGGGACAGCCAAAAACATTCAGTACTTC.

V and J are TRBV23-1 and TRBJ2-2; 10 bases are shared with TRBD1. TRBV23-1 is an open reading frame, and its role is uncertain. Trimming cost V 4 bases and J 1 base; bases outside gene matches: 6. CDR3 size: 17 residues. The CDR3 nucleotides are TGCGCCAGCAGTCCCCCTCGGACAGGGGGGAACACCGGGGAGCTGTTTTTT. Translation: CASSPPRTGGNTGELFF.

The chain links TRBV7-8 to TRBJ1-1; 7 nucleotides align to TRBD1. This CDR3 region has 13 residues. Germline lookup yields CDR1 SGHVS and CDR2 FQNEAQ. The junction had 6 bases not matched to a gene; V was cut back by 8 bases and J by 3 bases. CDR3 residues: CASGRQGYTEAFF. The CDR3 bases are TGTGCCAGCGGAAGACAGGGTTACACTGAAGCTTTCTTT.

This chain uses TRBV5-1 with TRBJ2-5, with D maybe TRBD2 (5 bases). CDR1 SGHRS and CDR2 YFSETQ come from the germline V gene. This CDR3 contains 13 residues. V was pared by 6 bases and J by 1 base, with 10 bases between. The CDR3 DNA sequence: TGCGCCAGCAAACGGGGAACCCAAGAGACCCAGTACTTC. This encodes CASKRGTQETQYF.

The gene calls are TRBV19 and TRBJ2-3; 7 bases agree with TRBD2. The CDR3 is 12 residues long. Germline V gene sequence: CDR1 LNHDA, CDR2 SQIVND (reference sequence). The ends lost 4 bases at V and 5 bases at J; junction bases unmatched: 0. CDR3 sequence: CASSTSGDTQYF. The CDR3 region has the DNA TGTGCCAGTAGTACTAGCGGAGATACGCAGTATTTT.

The V call is TRBV7-6, the J call TRBJ2-7; 9 bases match TRBD1. Trimming at V came to 1 base and at J to 7 bases, leaving 8 bases not matched to a gene. The CDR3 is 15 residues long. Germline CDR1 and CDR2: SGHVS and FNYEAQ. The CDR3, as DNA: TGTGCCAGCAGCTTAGATGTAGGGACAGGGCTGGAGCAGTACTTC. This sequence encodes CASSLDVGTGLEQYF.

V is TRBV4-1 and J is TRBJ2-1, with TRBD2 matching over 9 bases. Germline lookup yields CDR1 MGHRA and CDR2 YSYEKL. Trimming took 2 bases from V and 9 from J; bases not matched to a gene: 8. The CDR3 totals 15 residues. The CDR3 is CASSQIAGEWTEQFF. For the CDR3, the DNA is TGCGCCAGCAGCCAAATAGCGGGAGAATGGACTGAGCAGTTCTTC.

CDR3 sequence: CASSSDWSEAFF. CDR3 DNA sequence: TGTGCCAGCAGTTCGGACTGGAGTGAAGCTTTCTTT. The chain has TRBV25-1 and TRBJ1-1, with unresolved D. Looked up from germline, CDR1 is MGHDK and CDR2 is SYGVNS. V gave up 5 bases and J gave up 7 bases, with 11 bases separating them. This CDR3 is 12 amino acids long.

J is TRBJ1-6 and V is TRBV5-1; 7 positions agree with TRBD1. The CDR3 spans 16 residues. V was pared by 5 bases and J by 1 base, with 6 bases of the junction left unmatched. Per germline, CDR1 SGHRS and CDR2 YFSETQ. The DNA of the CDR3 is TGCGCCAGCAGACGACAGGGAACGTCCTATAATTCACCCCTCCACTTT. Translation gives CASRRQGTSYNSPLHF.

The V gene is TRBV27, the J gene TRBJ2-3; TRBD2 matches 13 bases. V lost 2 bases and J lost 0; bases outside the gene matches: 8. The germline V gene encodes CDR1 MNHEY and CDR2 SMNVEV (reference sequence). The length of the CDR3 is 19 residues. The CDR3, as DNA: TGTGCCAGCAGTTTAGGGGGACTAGCGGGATCGTTGAGCACAGATACGCAGTATTTT. Encoded protein: CASSLGGLAGSLSTDTQYF.

About this clone itself: This same CDR3 is encoded by further DNA sequences in the sample. The chain joins TRBV18 to TRBJ2-7; 7 nucleotides match TRBD1. The CDR3 contains 13 residues. V lost 3 bases, J lost 7 bases, and 6 bases stayed unmatched. Germline V gene lookup returns CDR1 KGHSH and CDR2 LQKENI. This CDR3 is CASSPGQRREQYF. CDR3 DNA sequence: TGTGCCAGCTCACCGGGACAGAGGAGGGAGCAGTACTTC.

The chain is built from TRBV6-1 and TRBJ2-5; the D gene is possibly TRBD1 (5 bases). V lost 8 bases, J lost 2 bases, and 15 bases lay in between. The length of the CDR3 is 14 residues. Germline V gives CDR1 MNHNS, CDR2 SASEGT. CDR3 in DNA: TGTGCCAGCTCTTGGACAACCTCTCAAGAGACCCAGTACTTC. The encoded protein is CASSWTTSQETQYF.

This rearrangement joins TRBV28 to TRBJ1-2, with D possibly being TRBD1 (5 bases). The CDR3 sequence is 14 residues long. V was clipped by 3 bases and J by 4 bases, with 12 bases between them. Germline V CDR1 and CDR2: MDHEN, SYDVKM. This CDR3 is CASSFRDFRYGYTF. Here the CDR3 DNA reads TGTGCCAGCAGTTTCCGGGACTTTCGCTATGGCTACACCTTC.

The chain uses TRBV2 and TRBJ2-1, with TRBD2 identical over 7 bases. This CDR3 comprises 12 residues. The V segment lost 11 bases and the J segment 9 bases; nucleotides outside the gene matches: 10. Germline values: CDR1 SNHLY, CDR2 FYNNEI. CDR3 nucleotide sequence: TGTGCCTGCCGGACTAGTTCCGGTGAGCAGTTCTTC. Residues: CACRTSSGEQFF. Full variable domain (remainder filled in from reference TRBV2 and TRBJ2-1): EPEVTQTPSHQVTQMGQEVILRCVPISNHLYFYWYRQILGQKVEFLVSFYNNEISEKSEIFDDQFSVERPDGSNFTLKIRSTKLEDSAMYFCACRTSSGEQFFGPGTRLTVL.